A single sample is the source of the 7 T cell receptor beta chains below, sequenced in a study of blood T cell repertoires in COVID-19. Assay: immunoSEQ multiplex PCR; the TCRdb copy retains only in-frame clones and omits some. The sample includes a few hundred thousand clones, around 90% of them seen just once. Sample: PBMCs or T cells enriched from blood (not recorded which). The source is a young man who had recovered from COVID-19.

In this sample, this clone turned up once. This chain connects TRBV5-1 to TRBJ2-1; D might be TRBD1 (7 bases). CDR3 length equals 18 residues. Germline assignment: CDR1 SGHRS and CDR2 YFSETQ. V lost 4 bases and J lost 4, with 24 bases in between. This CDR3 reads CASSPTARAGGNYNEQFF. Written as DNA, the CDR3 is TGCGCCAGCAGCCCGACGGCCCGGGCAGGGGGGAATTACAATGAGCAGTTCTTC.

The rearrangement joins TRBV28 to TRBJ2-3, with unresolved D. Germline-derived CDR1 and CDR2 are MDHEN and SYDVKM. The CDR3 extends over 16 amino acids. V gave up 4 bases and J gave up 0 bases, with 14 bases separating them. The CDR3 DNA sequence: TGTGCCAGCAGTTCCCCCCCAGGCTCTAGCACAGATACGCAGTATTTT. Translated: CASSSPPGSSTDTQYF. The complete variable domain, with remaining parts taken from reference TRBV28 and TRBJ2-3, reads DVKVTQSSRYLVKRTGEKVFLECVQDMDHENMFWYRQDPGLGLRLIYFSYDVKMKEKGDIPEGYSVSREKKERFSLILESASTNQTSMYLCASSSPPGSSTDTQYFGPGTRLTVL.

The V and J genes are TRBV7-6 and TRBJ1-1; TRBD1 might be the D (5 bases). The V end was cut by 5 bases, the J end by 1 base, with 11 bases between. Germline lookup yields CDR1 SGHVS and CDR2 FNYEAQ. The CDR3 has 14 amino acids. CDR3 residues: CASSRQLTNTEAFF. DNA for the CDR3: TGTGCCAGCAGCCGACAGTTGACGAACACTGAAGCTTTCTTT.

This clone occurred once. V usage is TRBV18 and J usage is TRBJ2-5; possibly TRBD2 for D (6 bases). The CDR3 is 15 amino acids. Trimming left V 5 bases short and J 0 bases short, with 13 bases between. Germline CDR1 is KGHSH and CDR2 is LQKENI. As DNA, the CDR3 is TGTGCCAGCTCAGGGGTTCGGGGGTACCAAGAGACCCAGTACTTC. Its translation: CASSGVRGYQETQYF. The full variable domain, with the rest looked up from reference TRBV18 and TRBJ2-5, is NAGVMQNPRHLVRRRGQEARLRCSPMKGHSHVYWYRQLPEEGLKFMVYLQKENIIDESGMPKERFSAEFPKEGPSILRIQQVVRGDSAAYFCASSGVRGYQETQYFGPGTRLLVL.

The V and J genes are TRBV7-9 and TRBJ2-5; 7 bases line up with TRBD1. V lost 5 bases to trimming and J lost 4 bases; unmatched junction nucleotides: 4. CDR3 length: 13 amino acids. Looked up from germline, CDR1 is SEHNR and CDR2 is FQNEAQ (reference sequence). The CDR3 DNA sequence: TGTGCCAGCAGCAGACAGGGCACAGAGACCCAGTACTTC. Protein: CASSRQGTETQYF. Based on the CDR3 plus reference TRBV7-9 and TRBJ2-5, the full variable domain is DTGVSQNPRHKITKRGQNVTFRCDPISEHNRLYWYRQTLGQGPEFLTYFQNEAQLEKSRLLSDRFSAERPKGSFSTLEIQRTEQGDSAMYLCASSRQGTETQYFGPGTRLLVL.

The rearrangement joins TRBV13 to TRBJ1-1; 7 bases line up with TRBD1. Germline CDR1 and CDR2: PRHDT and FYEKMQ (reference sequence). CDR3 length: 15 residues. The V and J ends lost 2 bases and 6 bases, in that order; junction bases with no gene match: 9. The CDR3 reads CASSLQGVGFSEAFF. As DNA, the CDR3 is TGTGCCAGCAGCTTACAGGGGGTGGGTTTTTCTGAAGCTTTCTTT.

V gene TRBV7-6 combines with J gene TRBJ2-1, with 8 bases fitting TRBD2. V shed 3 bases and J 0 bases; nucleotides not matched to a gene: 7. This CDR3 is 17 amino acids long. Germline values: CDR1 SGHVS, CDR2 FNYEAQ. The CDR3 DNA reads TGTGCCAGCAGCTTGTTTAGCGGGGTCAGCTCCTACAATGAGCAGTTCTTC. Amino acids: CASSLFSGVSSYNEQFF.